This passage covers 9 T cell receptor beta chains from one sample sequenced in a study of neurological immune-mediated disorders. Each CDR3 protein gets one entry after TCRdb re-called the 5' RACE reads with MiXCR. The table lists about 44,000 distinct CDR3 sequences, under 6.5% of them singletons. The sequenced sample was CD4+ T cells from blood. All receptors derive from a woman aged 40-49 years in good health.

This clonotype was detected ten times or more. The V gene is TRBV5-1, the J gene TRBJ2-2; TRBD2 aligns across 9 bases. CDR1 and CDR2 from the germline V gene are SGHRS and YFSETQ. V lost 2 bases to trimming and J lost 3 bases; unmatched junction nucleotides: 2. The CDR3 sequence is 15 residues long. For the CDR3, the DNA is TGCGCCAGCAGCTTTTTAGCGGGGGACACCGGGGAGCTGTTTTTT. As protein: CASSFLAGDTGELFF.

This clonotype was detected ten times or more. The chain recombines TRBV5-1 with TRBJ2-1; D gene unclear. This CDR3 contains 12 residues. The germline V gene has CDR1 SGHRS and CDR2 YFSETQ. V shed 0 bases and J shed 8 bases, with 6 bases lying between them. As DNA, the CDR3 is TGCGCCAGCAGCTTGGGACTTCATGAGCAGTTCTTC. Protein product: CASSLGLHEQFF.

This clonotype occurred a few times. The V and J genes are TRBV19 and TRBJ2-1; 12 nucleotides line up with TRBD2. The CDR3 totals 17 residues. The J segment lost 8 bases and the V segment lost 5 bases, leaving 13 bases of the junction unmatched. CDR1 LNHDA and CDR2 SQIVND come from the germline V gene (reference sequence). CDR3 region: CASSPRTSGTGGHEQFF. The CDR3, as DNA: TGTGCCAGTAGTCCCCGGACTAGCGGGACGGGGGGGCATGAGCAGTTCTTC.

This clonotype was seen many times. The chain carries TRBV10-3 and TRBJ2-1; possibly TRBD2 for D (5 bases). Germline-derived CDR1 and CDR2 are ENHRY and SYGVKD. The CDR3 is 14 amino acids. Trimming took 2 bases from V and 7 from J, leaving 12 bases between them. The CDR3 nucleotides are TGTGCCATCAGTGAGAATATGGAGGAGAATGAGCAGTTCTTC. Its protein is CAISENMEENEQFF.

This clonotype appeared many times. This chain links TRBV11-2 with TRBJ2-3; no clear D gene. This CDR3 has 15 residues. CDR1 and CDR2 (germline): SGHAT, FQNNGV. V was pared by 4 bases and J by 0 bases, with 11 bases between. For the CDR3, the DNA is TGTGCCAGCAGCTCGTGGGGTAGTAGCACAGATACGCAGTATTTT. This translates into CASSSWGSSTDTQYF.

This clonotype was found many times. The CDR3 DNA is TGTGCCAGCAGCCACAGGGGGCGCGGCACCGGGGAGCTGTTTTTT. It translates to CASSHRGRGTGELFF. J is TRBJ2-2 and V is TRBV28; 9 bases are a match to TRBD1. Germline CDR1 is MDHEN and CDR2 is SYDVKM. With V trimmed by 6 bases and J by 4 bases, 6 bases remained unmatched. The CDR3 is 15 amino acids.

This clonotype was recorded many times. This chain connects TRBV24-1 to TRBJ2-3, with D possibly being TRBD2 (6 bases). Between the trimmed V and J ends, which lost 5 bases and 5 bases, there was a span of 16 bases. CDR3 size: 15 residues. In germline, CDR1 is KGHDR, CDR2 SFDVKD. The CDR3 DNA reads as TGTGCCACCAGTGCCTCCGGAGGGAGTGGAGATACGCAGTATTTT. This translates into CATSASGGSGDTQYF.

This clonotype was seen ten or more times. The chain carries TRBV11-2 and TRBJ1-6; 9 nucleotides match TRBD1. The CDR3 covers 15 residues. V lost 4 bases and J lost 9; bases outside the gene matches: 7. CDR1 SGHAT and CDR2 FQNNGV come from the germline V gene. The CDR3 DNA reads TGTGCCAGCAGCTCCTCGGGACAGGGCGGTTCACCCCTCCACTTT. Protein product: CASSSSGQGGSPLHF.

The chain has TRBV7-2 and TRBJ2-7; 8 bases agree with TRBD1. V gave up 3 bases and J gave up 4 bases; unmatched junction bases: 2. CDR1 and CDR2 (germline): SGHTA, FQGNSA. The CDR3 is 13 residues long. In DNA, the CDR3 is TGTGCCAGCAGCTTTCAGGGGGCTTACGAGCAGTACTTC. Its translation is CASSFQGAYEQYF.